Below, 32 T cell receptor beta chains from the same sample are listed, as sequenced in a study of tumor and adjacent non-tumor tissue in lung cancer. RNA was extracted from bulk tissue without any cell sorting. This non-tumor lung sample came from over 3 cm beyond the tumor edge. The library came from three nested PCR rounds adapted from ARM-PCR protocols. MiXCR, run by TCRdb on the multiplex PCR reads, gives a single entry per CDR3 protein. Here the sample spans 100,000 or so distinct CDR3 sequences, 50% to 70% being singletons. The source material was distant non-tumor lung tissue. The receptors originated from a man aged 25 to 40 with non-small cell lung cancer.

This chain connects TRBV11-2 to TRBJ1-1, with a weak D call TRBD1 (5 bases). CDR3 length: 15 residues. V shed 0 bases and J shed 8 bases, with 16 bases lying between them. Germline CDR1 is SGHAT and CDR2 is FQNNGV. Here the CDR3 reads CASSLDGAGAAEAFF. CDR3 sequence (DNA): TGTGCCAGCAGCTTAGATGGGGCGGGAGCAGCCGAAGCTTTCTTT. The full variable domain, with the rest looked up from reference TRBV11-2 and TRBJ1-1, is EAGVAQSPRYKIIEKRQSVAFWCNPISGHATLYWYQQILGQGPKLLIQFQNNGVVDDSQLPKDRFSAERLKGVDSTLKIQPAKLEDSAVYLCASSLDGAGAAEAFFGQGTRLTVV.

V usage is TRBV11-3 and J usage is TRBJ1-6; D is unresolved. Deletions cut 6 bases from V and 7 bases from J, with 16 bases between. The germline gives CDR1 SGHNT, CDR2 YENEEA. The CDR3 has 15 residues. As DNA, the CDR3 is TGTGCCAGCAGTTTGGTAGGGTGGCGGAATTCACCCCTCCACTTT. Amino acid sequence: CASSLVGWRNSPLHF.

The chain recombines TRBV11-2 with TRBJ2-1; TRBD1 is a possible D gene (6 bases). The V end was cut by 11 bases, the J end by 4 bases, with 21 bases between. Looked up from germline, CDR1 is SGHAT and CDR2 is FQNNGV. There are 15 residues in the CDR3. DNA of the CDR3: TGTGCCGACAGGTCCCAGCCCGGGGATTACAATGAGCAGTTCTTC. It yields the protein CADRSQPGDYNEQFF. The full variable domain, rest sourced from reference TRBV11-2 and TRBJ2-1, is EAGVAQSPRYKIIEKRQSVAFWCNPISGHATLYWYQQILGQGPKLLIQFQNNGVVDDSQLPKDRFSAERLKGVDSTLKIQPAKLEDSAVYLCADRSQPGDYNEQFFGPGTRLTVL.

The V call is TRBV28, the J call TRBJ1-1; D gene ambiguous. The CDR3 totals 13 residues. Trimming removed 6 bases at V and 7 bases at J, with 15 bases between. Germline CDR1 and CDR2: MDHEN and SYDVKM. The CDR3 loop is CASSFLPSREAFF. The CDR3 DNA reads as TGTGCCAGCAGCTTCCTCCCGTCCCGTGAAGCTTTCTTT.

With regard to this clonotype: One junction end disagrees with the germline gene, perhaps due to a read error. The chain recombines TRBV4-3 with TRBJ2-3; a possible D gene is TRBD2 (6 bases). CDR3 length: 15 amino acids. Per germline, CDR1 LGHNA and CDR2 YSLEER. The CDR3: CANSQDSRGTNTQYF. CDR3 nucleotides: TGCGCCAACAGCCAAGATTCGCGGGGCACAAATACGCAGTATTTT.

The J gene is TRBJ2-6, the V gene TRBV11-2; the D is unclear. The CDR3 loop spans 14 amino acids. From germline, CDR1 is SGHAT and CDR2 FQNNGV. The V end was cut by 7 bases, the J end by 2 bases, with 9 bases between. The CDR3, as DNA: TGTGCCAGCAAAGGGTTACCTGGGGCCAACGTCCTGACTTTC. Amino acid sequence: CASKGLPGANVLTF.

Comments on this clonotype: One end of the junction varies from germline; a read error may be responsible. V usage is TRBV5-5 and J usage is TRBJ2-5; 9 bases map to TRBD1. The germline V gene encodes CDR1 SGHKS and CDR2 YYEKEE (reference sequence). The CDR3 has 14 residues. In DNA form, the CDR3 reads TGTGCCATAAGCGCGGGACAGGGACGAGAGACCCAGTATTTC. Protein sequence: CAISAGQGRETQYF.

Details on this clonotype: One end of the junction varies from germline; a read error may be responsible. The chain links TRBV24-1 to TRBJ2-3, with TRBD1 as a possible D gene (5 bases). The CDR3 has 13 residues. Germline loops: CDR1 KGHDR, CDR2 SFDVKD. The CDR3 reads CATSDQGTNTQYF. The CDR3 coding sequence is TGTGCCACCAGTGATCAGGGCACAAATACGCAGTATTTT.

This clonotype showed up just once. One junction end disagrees with the germline gene, perhaps due to a read error. V usage is TRBV11-2 and J usage is TRBJ2-1; 9 positions match TRBD1. The CDR3 covers 15 residues. The germline gives CDR1 SGHAT, CDR2 FQNNGV. CDR3 nucleotides: TGTGTCAGCAGCTTCGGGACAGGGTACTACAATGAGCTGTTCTTC. It is translated as CVSSFGTGYYNELFF.

This clonotype was seen many times. DNA of the CDR3: TGTGCCAGCAGCTCGTTTGCGGGGGGCGCAGATACGCAGTATTTT. Translated, it gives CASSSFAGGADTQYF. The chain employs TRBV5-4 and TRBJ2-3, with 8 nucleotides matching TRBD2. V dropped 3 bases and J dropped 4; count of bases not matched to a gene: 7. CDR3 length: 15 amino acids. Germline values: CDR1 SGHNT, CDR2 YYREEE (reference sequence).

A remark on this clonotype: Just one base apart from a much larger clone, this may be a read error. J is TRBJ2-6 and V is TRBV12-3 or TRBV12-4; D perhaps matches TRBD1 (5 bases). The CDR3 length is 12 residues. The CDR3 nucleotides read TGTGCCAGCAGTTCTGGGGCCATCGTCCTGACTTTC. Translating it yields CASSSGAIVLTF.

The chain joins TRBV7-8 to TRBJ2-2; TRBD2 might be the D (6 bases). This CDR3 comprises 14 residues. From germline, CDR1 is SGHVS and CDR2 FQNEAQ. V lost 10 bases to trimming and J lost 6 bases, with 18 bases between them. The CDR3 coding sequence is TGTGCCACCACCAGACTAGTGTCCGCCGGGGAGCTGTTTTTT. As protein: CATTRLVSAGELFF.

As concerns this clonotype: A much larger clone lies one base from this, so it may be a read error. V gene TRBV4-2 combines with J gene TRBJ2-3; maybe TRBD2 (6 bases). The CDR3 extends over 15 amino acids. Looked up from germline, CDR1 is LGHNA and CDR2 is YNFKEQ. Trimming took 0 bases from V and 8 from J, leaving 15 bases between them. DNA of the CDR3: TGTGCCAGCAGCCAAGATGGGGGGATAGAGTCTACGCAGTATTTT. As protein: CASSQDGGIESTQYF.

This clonotype was seen repeatedly, ten times or more. The chain employs TRBV13 and TRBJ2-2; no definite D call. CDR1 is PRHDT and CDR2 is FYEKMQ in the germline V gene (reference sequence). The germline V and J ends were trimmed by 3 bases and 7 bases, with 9 bases remaining between them. The CDR3 runs to 13 residues. As DNA, the CDR3 is TGTGCCAGCAGCTTCACGGAAAACGGGGAGCTGTTTTTT. Translating gives CASSFTENGELFF. The full variable domain, rest sourced from reference TRBV13 and TRBJ2-2, is AAGVIQSPRHLIKEKRETATLKCYPIPRHDTVYWYQQGPGQDPQFLISFYEKMQSDKGSIPDRFSAQQFSDYHSELNMSSLELGDSALYFCASSFTENGELFFGEGSRLTVL.

As for this clonotype: A read error may account for a junction end that differs from germline. The chain couples TRBV11-1 to TRBJ1-1; the D is unclear. CDR1 SGHAT and CDR2 FQDESV come from the germline V gene (reference sequence). The CDR3 covers 15 residues. The DNA for the CDR3 is TGTGCCAGCAGTTATTTACCACCTAAGAACAGTGAAGCTTTCTTT. Its translation: CASSYLPPKNSEAFF.

This clonotype was detected only a few times. At one of its ends the junction is not consistent with the germline gene, which may arise from a read error. The J gene is TRBJ1-5, the V gene TRBV4-3; tentative D call: TRBD1 (5 bases). The germline CDR1 and CDR2 sequences are LGHNA and YSLEER. The CDR3 loop spans 19 amino acids. The CDR3 protein is CASSQDLIRGGYSNQPRHF. DNA of the CDR3: TGCGCCAGCAGCCAAGATCTCATCCGGGGCGGCTATAGCAATCAGCCCCGGCATTTT.

The genes are TRBV20-1 and TRBJ2-3; tentatively, D is TRBD2 (6 bases). This CDR3 region has 14 residues. V gave up 8 bases and J gave up 6 bases, with 21 bases separating them. Germline V gives CDR1 DFQATT, CDR2 SNEGSKA (reference sequence). The CDR3 here is CSTTGGLMLDTQYF. DNA of the CDR3: TGCAGTACTACCGGTGGACTAATGTTGGATACGCAGTATTTT.

This clonotype was picked up one time. A read error may account for a junction end that differs from germline. This rearrangement joins TRBV4-1 to TRBJ1-2; D may be TRBD1 (5 bases). CDR1 and CDR2 from the germline V gene are MGHRA and YSYEKL. The CDR3 runs to 15 residues. DNA for the CDR3: TGTGCCAGCAGCCAGCACCGGGACGGCTTCTATGGCTACACCTTC. The encoded protein is CASSQHRDGFYGYTF.

Note on this clonotype: Sequence at one end of the junction differs from germline and may be a read error. V is TRBV6-5 and J is TRBJ2-3; a possible D gene is TRBD2 (7 bases). The CDR3 is 15 amino acids. From germline, CDR1 is MNHEY and CDR2 SVGAGI. The CDR3 region is CTSTYSGGLGDTQYF. CDR3 in DNA: TGTACCAGCACTTACTCGGGGGGCCTTGGGGATACGCAGTATTTT.

In this sample, this clonotype turned up a few times. A much larger clone lies a single base off, so this may be a read error. The rearrangement joins TRBV5-4 to TRBJ1-4; the match to TRBD1 covers 7 bases. This CDR3 has 15 amino acids. The trim removed 4 bases at V and 4 bases at J, leaving 7 bases unmatched. The germline V gene has CDR1 SGHNT and CDR2 YYREEE (reference sequence). In nucleotides, the CDR3 is TGTGCCAGCAGCCCCAGGGGGGGTGATAATGAAAAACTGTTTTTT. Its translation: CASSPRGGDNEKLFF.

This clonotype is a singleton in its sample. Relative to the germline gene, one junction end is altered; a read error may explain this. The chain links TRBV20-1 to TRBJ2-1; the D gene is possibly TRBD1 (6 bases). Germline loops: CDR1 DFQATT, CDR2 SNEGSKA (reference sequence). The CDR3 length is 14 residues. The CDR3 here is CSAGSLQGYNEQFF. CDR3 in DNA: TGTAGTGCTGGGTCGTTACAGGGATACAATGAGCAGTTCTTC.

This chain links TRBV24-1 with TRBJ2-3; D is ambiguous. The CDR3 runs to 14 residues. Looked up from germline, CDR1 is KGHDR and CDR2 is SFDVKD. The V end lost 5 bases, the J end lost 3 bases, and 11 bases lay between the germline ends. As DNA, the CDR3 is TGTGCCACCAGTGTAGGGAAGGGAACAGATACGCAGTATTTT. Protein: CATSVGKGTDTQYF.

A few counts support this clonotype. One end of the junction is discordant with germline, which a read error may explain. J is TRBJ2-1 and V is TRBV7-9; possible D gene TRBD2, 7 bases. The CDR3 is 15 amino acids. The V gene's germline CDR1 is SEHNR and CDR2 FQNEAQ (reference sequence). The CDR3 region is CASSSGGLFLNEQFF. The DNA for the CDR3 is TGTGCCAGTAGCTCCGGGGGGCTGTTTTTGAATGAGCAGTTCTTC.

J is TRBJ1-1 and V is TRBV6-5; maybe TRBD1 (5 bases). This CDR3 spans 14 amino acids. Trimming removed 4 bases from V and 11 bases from J, with 20 bases in between. Germline CDR1 reads MNHEY; CDR2 reads SVGAGI. CDR3 sequence reads: CASSLQNLRGVAFF. CDR3 in DNA: TGTGCCAGCAGTTTACAAAACCTACGGGGGGTGGCTTTCTTT.

Points on this clonotype: The CDR3 does not end in the conserved phenylalanine or tryptophan, so this is likely a read error. The V gene is TRBV11-2, the J gene TRBJ2-5, with D perhaps matching TRBD2 (7 bases). The germline V gene encodes CDR1 SGHAT and CDR2 FQNNGV. The CDR3 has 14 amino acids. CDR3 residues: CASSRPRGQEAQYS. The CDR3 region has the DNA TGTGCCAGCAGCCGCCCGCGGGGGCAAGAGGCCCAGTACTCC.

For this clonotype: This may stem from a read error, because a much larger clone lies one nucleotide away. The chain combines TRBV12-3 or TRBV12-4 with TRBJ2-1, with 8 bases lining up with TRBD2. The CDR3 covers 14 residues. V lost 7 bases to trimming and J lost 4 bases; unmatched junction nucleotides: 6. CDR3 in DNA: TGTGCCAGCATCATAGCGGGGAAATACAATGAGCAGTTCTTC. Protein sequence: CASIIAGKYNEQFF.

Only one count was recorded for this clonotype. The chain joins TRBV5-5 to TRBJ2-1; D is possibly TRBD2 (6 bases). Trimming removed 0 bases from V and 4 bases from J, with 14 bases in between. Germline V gene sequence: CDR1 SGHKS, CDR2 YYEKEE (reference sequence). The CDR3 extends over 16 amino acids. CDR3 residues: CASSLVGGAAYNEQFF. In DNA, the CDR3 is TGTGCCAGCAGCTTGGTGGGCGGGGCGGCATACAATGAGCAGTTCTTC.

This chain uses TRBV5-1 with TRBJ2-6, with D perhaps TRBD2 (5 bases). Between the trimmed V and J ends, which lost 4 bases and 4 bases, there was a span of 12 bases. Germline lookup yields CDR1 SGHRS and CDR2 YFSETQ. The CDR3 covers 15 residues. The CDR3 DNA follows: TGCGCCAGCAGCGCCCGGGGTAACGGGGCCAACGTCCTGACTTTC. Translated, it gives CASSARGNGANVLTF.

As for this clonotype: A read error may produce the germline difference seen at one junction end. The V and J genes are TRBV20-1 and TRBJ2-3; D ambiguous. This CDR3 spans 12 amino acids. Per the germline V gene, CDR1 is DFQATT and CDR2 is SNEGSKA (reference sequence). The chain's CDR3 is CSAPPSTDTQFF. The CDR3 bases are TGCAGTGCCCCCCCTAGTACAGATACGCAGTTTTTT.

V gene TRBV6-2 or TRBV6-3 combines with J gene TRBJ2-7; perhaps TRBD1 as D (5 bases). The CDR3 totals 11 residues. CDR1 and CDR2 from the germline V gene are MNHEY and SVGEGT. V shed 9 bases and J shed 3 bases, with 9 bases lying between them. The CDR3 loop is CASDRLYEQYF. CDR3 DNA: TGTGCCAGTGACAGACTCTACGAGCAGTACTTC.

Points on this clonotype: This may arise from a read error, as a much more abundant clone is one base away. The genes are TRBV4-2 and TRBJ1-2; weak D call: TRBD1 (5 bases). The CDR3 sequence is 14 residues long. Germline V gene sequence: CDR1 LGHNA, CDR2 YNFKEQ. The CDR3 nucleotides read TGTGCCAACAGCCAAGATTTGACAGTCTATGGCTACACCTTC. This codes for CANSQDLTVYGYTF.

As concerns this clonotype: A read error may produce the germline difference seen at one junction end. The chain couples TRBV11-2 to TRBJ2-3, with a weak D call TRBD2 (6 bases). Germline V gives CDR1 SGHAT, CDR2 FQNNGV. The CDR3 contains 16 residues. This CDR3 is CVSSPMWTNGSDTQYF. The CDR3 DNA reads as TGTGTCAGCAGCCCTATGTGGACTAACGGTTCAGATACGCAGTATTTT.